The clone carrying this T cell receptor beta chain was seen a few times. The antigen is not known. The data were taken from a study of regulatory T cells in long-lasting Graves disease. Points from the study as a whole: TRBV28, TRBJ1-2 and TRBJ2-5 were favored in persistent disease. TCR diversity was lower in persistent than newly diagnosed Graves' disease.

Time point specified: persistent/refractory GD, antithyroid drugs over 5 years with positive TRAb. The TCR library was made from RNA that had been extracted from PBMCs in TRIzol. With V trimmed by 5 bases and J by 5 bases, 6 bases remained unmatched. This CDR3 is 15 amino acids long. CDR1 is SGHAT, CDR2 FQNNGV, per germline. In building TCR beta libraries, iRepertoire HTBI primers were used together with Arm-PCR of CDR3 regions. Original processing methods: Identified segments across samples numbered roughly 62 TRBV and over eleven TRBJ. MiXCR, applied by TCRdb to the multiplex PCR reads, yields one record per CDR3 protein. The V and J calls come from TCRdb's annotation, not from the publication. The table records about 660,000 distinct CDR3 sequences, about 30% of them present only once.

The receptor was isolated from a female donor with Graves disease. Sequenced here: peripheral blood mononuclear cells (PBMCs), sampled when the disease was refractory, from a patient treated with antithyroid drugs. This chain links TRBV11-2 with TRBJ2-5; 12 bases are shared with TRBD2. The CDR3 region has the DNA TGTGCCAGCAGCCCGACTAGCGGGAGATTTGAGACCCAGTACTTC. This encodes CASSPTSGRFETQYF.